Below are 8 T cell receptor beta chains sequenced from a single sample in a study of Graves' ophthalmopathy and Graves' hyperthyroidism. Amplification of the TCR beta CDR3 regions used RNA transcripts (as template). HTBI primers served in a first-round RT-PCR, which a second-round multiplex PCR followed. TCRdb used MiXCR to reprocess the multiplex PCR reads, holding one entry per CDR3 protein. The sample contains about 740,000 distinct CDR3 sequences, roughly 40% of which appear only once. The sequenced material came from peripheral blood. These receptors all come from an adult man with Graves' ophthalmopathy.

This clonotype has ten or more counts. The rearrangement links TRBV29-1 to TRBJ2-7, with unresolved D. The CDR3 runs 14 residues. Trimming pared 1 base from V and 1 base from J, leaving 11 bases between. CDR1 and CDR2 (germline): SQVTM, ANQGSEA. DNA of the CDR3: TGCAGCGTTGAAGGCCGGCAGGCATCCTACGAGCAGTACTTC. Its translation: CSVEGRQASYEQYF.

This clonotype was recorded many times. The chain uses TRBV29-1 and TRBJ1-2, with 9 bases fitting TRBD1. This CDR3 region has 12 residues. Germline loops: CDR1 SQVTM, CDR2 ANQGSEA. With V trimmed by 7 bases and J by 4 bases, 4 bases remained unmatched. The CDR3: CSAGDRVYGYTF. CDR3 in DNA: TGCAGCGCCGGGGACAGGGTCTATGGCTACACCTTC.

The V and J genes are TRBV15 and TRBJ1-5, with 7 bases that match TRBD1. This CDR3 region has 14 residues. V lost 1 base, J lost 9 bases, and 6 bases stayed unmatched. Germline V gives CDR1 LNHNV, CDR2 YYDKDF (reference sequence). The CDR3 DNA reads TGTGCCACCAGCAGAGGACAGGGTCTTCGGCCCCAGCATTTT. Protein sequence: CATSRGQGLRPQHF.

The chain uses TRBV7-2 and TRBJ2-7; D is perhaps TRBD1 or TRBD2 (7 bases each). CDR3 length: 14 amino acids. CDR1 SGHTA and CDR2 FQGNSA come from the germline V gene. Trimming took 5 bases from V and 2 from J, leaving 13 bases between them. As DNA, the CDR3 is TGTGCCAGCAGCAGCGGGACAGACACCTACGAGCAGTACTTC. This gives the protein CASSSGTDTYEQYF.

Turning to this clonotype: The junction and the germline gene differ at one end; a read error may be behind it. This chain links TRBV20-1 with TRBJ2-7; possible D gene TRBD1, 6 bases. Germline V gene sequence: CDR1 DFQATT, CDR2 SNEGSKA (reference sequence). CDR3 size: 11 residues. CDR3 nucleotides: TGCAGTGCCTTCCCTACTACAGGGCAGGACTTC. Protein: CSAFPTTGQDF.

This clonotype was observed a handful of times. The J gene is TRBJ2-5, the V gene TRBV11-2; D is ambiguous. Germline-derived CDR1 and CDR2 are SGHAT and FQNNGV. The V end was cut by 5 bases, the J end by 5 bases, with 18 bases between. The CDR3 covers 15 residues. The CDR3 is CASSQSSPGTETQYF. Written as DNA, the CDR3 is TGTGCCAGCAGCCAAAGCTCCCCCGGCACGGAGACCCAGTACTTC.

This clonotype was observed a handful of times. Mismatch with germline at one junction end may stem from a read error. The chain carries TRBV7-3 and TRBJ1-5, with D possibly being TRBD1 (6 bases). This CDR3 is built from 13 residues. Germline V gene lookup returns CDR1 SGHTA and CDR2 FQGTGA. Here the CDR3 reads CASRDYRDQPHHF. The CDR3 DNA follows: TGTGCCAGCAGAGATTACAGGGATCAGCCCCACCATTTT.

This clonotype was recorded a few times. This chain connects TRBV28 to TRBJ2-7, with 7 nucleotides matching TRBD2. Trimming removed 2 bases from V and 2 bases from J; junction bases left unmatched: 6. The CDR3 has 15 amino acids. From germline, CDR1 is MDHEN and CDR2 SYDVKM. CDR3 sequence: CASSLGSSGTYEQYF. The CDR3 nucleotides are TGTGCCAGCAGTTTAGGGTCTAGCGGTACCTACGAGCAGTACTTC. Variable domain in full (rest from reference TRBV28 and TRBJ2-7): DVKVTQSSRYLVKRTGEKVFLECVQDMDHENMFWYRQDPGLGLRLIYFSYDVKMKEKGDIPEGYSVSREKKERFSLILESASTNQTSMYLCASSLGSSGTYEQYFGPGTRLTVT.